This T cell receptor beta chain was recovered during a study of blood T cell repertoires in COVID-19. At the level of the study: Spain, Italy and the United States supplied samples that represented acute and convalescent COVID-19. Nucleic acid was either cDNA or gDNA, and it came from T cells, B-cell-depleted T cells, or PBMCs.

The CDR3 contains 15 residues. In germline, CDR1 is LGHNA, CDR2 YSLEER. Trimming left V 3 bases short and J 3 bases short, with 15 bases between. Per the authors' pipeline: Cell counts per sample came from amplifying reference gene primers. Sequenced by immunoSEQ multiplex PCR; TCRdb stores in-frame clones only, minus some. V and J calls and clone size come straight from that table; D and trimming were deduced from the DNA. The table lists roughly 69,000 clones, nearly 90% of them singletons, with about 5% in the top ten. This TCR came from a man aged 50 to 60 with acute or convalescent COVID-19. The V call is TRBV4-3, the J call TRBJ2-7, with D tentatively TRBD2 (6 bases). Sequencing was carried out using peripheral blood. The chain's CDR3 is CASSHRTGSHYEQYF. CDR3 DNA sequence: TGCGCCAGCAGCCACCGGACCGGGAGTCACTACGAGCAGTACTTC.